This is a list of T cell receptor beta chains from one sample in a study of T cell responses to AZD1222 COVID-19 vaccine. Clones were read by immunoSEQ multiplex PCR, and TCRdb kept only the in-frame ones, dropping some. The repertoire holds about 78,000 clones, with 88% as singletons. The specimen was peripheral blood, collected on day 0 of MenACWY control vaccination. The receptors originated from an adult in good health. The CDR3 runs from the conserved cysteine through the conserved F or W. Each record gives: D gene, V gene, J gene, clone size, CDR3 length, CDR3 DNA, CDR3 protein. The D gene is left open where the match is weak. Expanded clones get a size class; other rows say once, few or many, or leave the size out.

NA	TRBV5-1	TRBJ2-1	NA	14	TGCGCCAGCAGCTTAGTTAACTCCTACAATGAGCAGTTCTTC	CASSLVNSYNEQFF
TRBD2	TRBV6-2/TRBV6-3	TRBJ2-3	NA	15	TGTGCCAGCAGTCTGACTAGCGGGGGCACAGATACGCAGTATTTT	CASSLTSGGTDTQYF
TRBD2	TRBV7-8	TRBJ2-3	NA	15	TGTGCCAGCAGCCGTACGGGGGGTCTCACAGATACGCAGTATTTT	CASSRTGGLTDTQYF
TRBD1	TRBV7-3	TRBJ1-1	few	17	TGTGCCAGCAGCTTTCCGAGGGGGCTACCGATGAACACTGAAGCTTTCTTT	CASSFPRGLPMNTEAFF
TRBD1	TRBV9	TRBJ2-1	NA	16	TGTGCCAGCAGCGTCAACCGGGACAGGGGTTACAATGAGCAGTTCTTC	CASSVNRDRGYNEQFF
NA	TRBV9	TRBJ2-3	NA	16	TGTGCCAGCAGGTTAGCGGAACCCCGTAGCACAGATACGCAGTATTTT	CASRLAEPRSTDTQYF
TRBD1	TRBV7-2	TRBJ1-4	NA	15	TGTGCCAGCAGCCGGAACAGGGGGAGTGGTGAAAAACTGTTTTTT	CASSRNRGSGEKLFF
NA	TRBV3-1/TRBV3-2	TRBJ1-1	few	15	TGTGCCAGCAGCCAAGATGGGATCGGGTACACTGAAGCTTTCTTT	CASSQDGIGYTEAFF
TRBD1	TRBV24-1	TRBJ2-1	NA	17	TGTGCCACCAGTGATGATCGGACAGGGGGCTCCTACAATGAGCAGTTCTTC	CATSDDRTGGSYNEQFF
NA	TRBV4-3	TRBJ2-7	NA	15	TGCGCCAGCAGCCAAGCGGCGGGAAACACCTACGAGCAGTACTTC	CASSQAAGNTYEQYF
TRBD2	TRBV7-2	TRBJ2-7	NA	16	TGTGCCAGCAGCTTAGCGCGGGCTAGCGGGGGCTACGAGCAGTACTTC	CASSLARASGGYEQYF
NA	TRBV6-5	TRBJ1-1	NA	11	TGTGCCAGCAGGTTCTACACTGAAGCTTTCTTT	CASRFYTEAFF
TRBD2	TRBV7-8	TRBJ2-5	once	17	TGTGCCAGCAGCTTAGTCGGTACTAGCGGGGGGGCCATGGCCCAGTACTTC	CASSLVGTSGGAMAQYF
NA	TRBV7-8	TRBJ1-1	NA	14	TGTGCCAGCAGCTTAGGGACAGCGAACACTGAAGCTTTCTTT	CASSLGTANTEAFF
NA	TRBV3-1/TRBV3-2	TRBJ1-6	NA	14	TGTGCCAGCAGCCAGGGGGCGGATAATTCACCCCTCCACTTT	CASSQGADNSPLHF
NA	TRBV7-9	TRBJ2-2	NA	14	TGTGCCAGCAGCTCAACAGGGAACACCGGGGAGCTGTTTTTT	CASSSTGNTGELFF
NA	TRBV6-2/TRBV6-3	TRBJ1-2	NA	15	TGTGCCAGCAGTTACTCGAGCCTTGGGACCTATGGCTACACCTTC	CASSYSSLGTYGYTF
TRBD1	TRBV6-5	TRBJ2-5	NA	16	TGTGCCAGCAGTTTGCGGACAGGGCTGAGAGGGGAGACCCAGTACTTC	CASSLRTGLRGETQYF
NA	TRBV30	TRBJ1-2	NA	14	TGTGCCTGGAGGCCCCCCCCTTACAGTTATGGCTACACCTTC	CAWRPPPYSYGYTF
NA	TRBV18	TRBJ2-2	NA	13	TGTGCCAGCTCACCGGTATGGTCCGGGGAGCTGTTTTTT	CASSPVWSGELFF
NA	TRBV27	TRBJ1-1	NA	13	TGTGCCAGCAGTTTATACAGAGCCACTGAAGCTTTCTTT	CASSLYRATEAFF
NA	TRBV9	TRBJ2-1	NA	15	TGTGCCAGCAGCGGGACAGCGAGCTCCTACAATGAGCAGTTCTTC	CASSGTASSYNEQFF
TRBD1	TRBV7-8	TRBJ1-3	NA	16	TGTGCCAGCAGCTTACGACAGGGGAGCTCTGGAAACACCATATATTTT	CASSLRQGSSGNTIYF
TRBD1	TRBV7-2	TRBJ2-3	NA	16	TGTGCCAGCAGAAGGACAGGTTCCTATAGCACAGATACGCAGTATTTT	CASRRTGSYSTDTQYF
TRBD1	TRBV30	TRBJ1-2	NA	13	TGTGCCTGGAGTGGGGACAGGGACTATGGCTACACCTTC	CAWSGDRDYGYTF
NA	TRBV28	TRBJ1-6	NA	16	TGTGCCAGCAGCCACGCTATCCCGGGCGGGTCCCAACGCTCGGACTTT	CASSHAIPGGSQRSDF
NA	TRBV12-3/TRBV12-4	TRBJ1-5	NA	13	TGTGCCAGCAGTTTACTGACGGCTCAGCCCCAGCATTTT	CASSLLTAQPQHF
NA	TRBV11-3	TRBJ1-1	NA	13	TGTGCCAGCAGCTTAGATGGGAGGTCGGGGGCTTTCTTT	CASSLDGRSGAFF
NA	TRBV9	TRBJ1-1	NA	13	TGTGCCAGCAGCGTAGGGGACGGAAGGGAAGCTTTCTTT	CASSVGDGREAFF
NA	TRBV5-4	TRBJ1-3	once	16	TGTGCCAGCAGCTTGGGCCCTTCTTTCTCTGGAAACACCATATATTTT	CASSLGPSFSGNTIYF
NA	TRBV6-2/TRBV6-3	TRBJ2-2	few	14	TGTGCCAGCAGTCGTCTGGACTTCACCGGGGAGCTGTTTTTT	CASSRLDFTGELFF
TRBD2	TRBV4-1	TRBJ2-1	once	20	TGCGCCAGCAGCCAAGGGATGGGACTAGCGGTGGTAAGCTCCTACAATGAGCAGTTCTTC	CASSQGMGLAVVSSYNEQFF
NA	TRBV6-5	TRBJ2-5	NA	11	TGTGCCAGCAGACAGGGAGAGACCCAGTACTTC	CASRQGETQYF
NA	TRBV3-1/TRBV3-2	TRBJ1-6	NA	13	TGTGCCAGCAGCCAAGGACAACCTTCACCCCTCCACTTT	CASSQGQPSPLHF
NA	TRBV4-3	TRBJ2-2	NA	15	TGCGCCAGCAGCCAAGACGATATCCACCCGAGGGAGCTGTTTTTT	CASSQDDIHPRELFF
TRBD2	TRBV10-1	TRBJ2-1	NA	15	TGCGCCAGCAGTGATCCTAGCGGGGGGGACAATGAGCAGTTCTTC	CASSDPSGGDNEQFF
NA	TRBV29-1	TRBJ1-1	NA	12	TGCAGCGTTGAAGGCCAGGGAAAGGAAGCTTTCTTT	CSVEGQGKEAFF
NA	TRBV10-3	TRBJ2-7	NA	13	TGTGCCATCGGGTCTGGGGAATACTACGAGCAGTACTTC	CAIGSGEYYEQYF
NA	TRBV15	TRBJ2-3	NA	17	TGTGCCACCAGCAGGTCTGGGAAACAGCGAAGCACAGATACGCAGTATTTT	CATSRSGKQRSTDTQYF
NA	TRBV18	TRBJ2-1	NA	16	TGTGCCAGCTCACCACGGCGGGGTAGCTCCTACAATGAGCAGTTCTTC	CASSPRRGSSYNEQFF
NA	TRBV2	TRBJ1-1	NA	11	TGTGCCAGCGTCCAGAGGGCTGAAGCTTTCTTT	CASVQRAEAFF
TRBD2	TRBV19	TRBJ2-3	NA	16	TGTGCCAGTAGAACGCTCAGCGGGGGGTACACAGATACGCAGTATTTT	CASRTLSGGYTDTQYF
NA	TRBV9	TRBJ2-1	NA	14	TGTGCCAGCAGCCCTCGCAGCTCCTACAATGAGCAGTTCTTC	CASSPRSSYNEQFF
NA	TRBV3-1/TRBV3-2	TRBJ1-2	NA	14	TGTGCCAGCAGCCTGGGGAGCACTAACTATGGCTACACCTTC	CASSLGSTNYGYTF
NA	TRBV5-1	TRBJ2-5	NA	14	TGCGCCAGCAGCTTGGTCGGGGGACAAGAGACCCAGTACTTC	CASSLVGGQETQYF
NA	TRBV7-8	TRBJ1-5	NA	14	TGTGCCAGCAGCCAACGATACGGGAATCAGCCCCAGCATTTT	CASSQRYGNQPQHF
TRBD2	TRBV11-3	TRBJ2-1	NA	15	TGTGCCAGCAGCTTAGTTAGCGGGGGGAACAATGAGCAGTTCTTC	CASSLVSGGNNEQFF
NA	TRBV11-2	TRBJ1-2	NA	13	TGTGCCAGCAGCTTAGGACCGAGCTATGGCTACACCTTC	CASSLGPSYGYTF
NA	TRBV3-1/TRBV3-2	TRBJ1-6	NA	16	TGTGCCAGCAGCCTGGACAGCGCTTCCTATAATTCACCCCTCCACTTT	CASSLDSASYNSPLHF
TRBD2	TRBV27	TRBJ2-5	NA	16	TGTGCCAGCAGTTTATCTTGGGGGGGGGTCCCAGAGACCCAGTACTTC	CASSLSWGGVPETQYF
TRBD2	TRBV6-6	TRBJ2-1	NA	18	TGTGCCAGCAGTCTAACCCCTACACTAGCGGGGGGGCAAGATGAGCAGTTCTTC	CASSLTPTLAGGQDEQFF